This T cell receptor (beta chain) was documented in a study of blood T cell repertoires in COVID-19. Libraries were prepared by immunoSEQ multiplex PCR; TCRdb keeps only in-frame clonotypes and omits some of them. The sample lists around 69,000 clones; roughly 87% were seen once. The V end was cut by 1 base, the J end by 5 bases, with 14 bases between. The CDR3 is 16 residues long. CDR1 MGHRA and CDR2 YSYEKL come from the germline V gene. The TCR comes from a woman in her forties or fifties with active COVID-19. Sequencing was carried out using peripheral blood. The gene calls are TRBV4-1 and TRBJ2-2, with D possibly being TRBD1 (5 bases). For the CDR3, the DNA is TGCGCCAGCAGCCAAGTAATTGGGGCTGGTACCGGGGAGCTGTTTTTT. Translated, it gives CASSQVIGAGTGELFF.